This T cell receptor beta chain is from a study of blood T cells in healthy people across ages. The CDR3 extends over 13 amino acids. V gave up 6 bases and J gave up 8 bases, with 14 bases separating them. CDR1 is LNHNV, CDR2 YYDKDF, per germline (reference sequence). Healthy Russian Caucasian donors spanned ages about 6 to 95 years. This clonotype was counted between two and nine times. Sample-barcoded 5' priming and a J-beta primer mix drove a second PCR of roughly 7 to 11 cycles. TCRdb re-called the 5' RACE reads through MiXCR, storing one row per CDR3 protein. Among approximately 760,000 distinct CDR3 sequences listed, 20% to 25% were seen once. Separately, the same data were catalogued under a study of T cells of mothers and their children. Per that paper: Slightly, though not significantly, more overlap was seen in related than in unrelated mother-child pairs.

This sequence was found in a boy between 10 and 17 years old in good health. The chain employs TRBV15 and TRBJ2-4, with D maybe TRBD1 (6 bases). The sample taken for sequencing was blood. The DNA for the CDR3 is TGTGCCACCAGGCAGCAGGGGTGGGACATTCAGTACTTC. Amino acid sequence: CATRQQGWDIQYF.